This T cell receptor beta chain comes out of a study of T cell responses to AZD1222 COVID-19 vaccine. Study conclusions and caveats: At baseline, seropositivity was found in only a handful of AZD1222 recipients. The donor group comprised mostly white British people and more females; the analysis possibly underestimated clonal diversity. The study reported that nearly half of spike-specific TCRs target unmutated variant regions.

Note on this clone: Its antigen is unidentified.

Using immunoSEQ multiplex PCR, the repertoire was profiled, and TCRdb retains in-frame clones only, with some absent. The profile shows roughly 140,000 clones, about 91% of them singletons. The receptor's source is an adult in good health. The starting material was peripheral blood, obtained on day 0 of AZD1222 vaccination.

The CDR3 DNA follows: TGTGCCAGCTCACCACCATCTGGGTCTGGCGGGGAGCTGTTTTTT. It yields the protein CASSPPSGSGGELFF. The chain couples TRBV18 to TRBJ2-2; D unresolved. The V gene's germline CDR1 is KGHSH and CDR2 LQKENI. This CDR3 has 15 amino acids. V was pared by 0 bases and J by 7 bases, with 12 bases between.